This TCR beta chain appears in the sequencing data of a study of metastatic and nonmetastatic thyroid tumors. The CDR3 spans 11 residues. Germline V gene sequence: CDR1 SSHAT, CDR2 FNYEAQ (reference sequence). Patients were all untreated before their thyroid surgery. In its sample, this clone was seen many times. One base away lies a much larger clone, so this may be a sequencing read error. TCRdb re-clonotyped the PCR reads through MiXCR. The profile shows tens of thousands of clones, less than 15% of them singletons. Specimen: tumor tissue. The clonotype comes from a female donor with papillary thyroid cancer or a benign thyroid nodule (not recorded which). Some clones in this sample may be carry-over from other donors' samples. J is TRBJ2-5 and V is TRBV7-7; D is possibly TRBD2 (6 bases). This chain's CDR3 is CASGLGETQYF. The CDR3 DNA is TGTGCTAGCGGCTTAGGGGAGACCCAGTACTTC.